Presented here are 21 T cell receptor beta chains from one specimen sequenced in a study of cytomegalovirus exposure and HLA in healthy donors. Generated by immunoSEQ multiplex PCR, the TCRdb table keeps only in-frame clones and is missing some. The table includes some 110,000 clones, 85% to 95% detected once. Sequenced input: PBMCs. Source of these receptors: a woman between 18 and 29 years old in good health and CMV-seronegative.

The rearrangement uses TRBV7-2 and TRBJ2-1; 9 nucleotides line up with TRBD1. In germline, CDR1 is SGHTA, CDR2 FQGNSA. CDR3 size: 16 residues. V shed 5 bases, J shed 8 bases, and the junction held 13 bases outside the gene matches. CDR3 protein: CASSPRGGQGSDEQFF. The CDR3 coding sequence is TGTGCCAGCAGCCCACGAGGGGGACAGGGTAGCGATGAGCAGTTCTTC.

The chain combines TRBV30 with TRBJ1-2; TRBD1 aligns across 7 bases. The CDR3 loop spans 13 amino acids. The V gene end was trimmed by 2 bases and the J gene end by 2 bases; junction bases not matched to a gene: 2. CDR1 and CDR2 (germline): GTSNPN, SVGIG (reference sequence). The CDR3 protein is CAWSPGQNYGYTF. The CDR3, as DNA: TGTGCCTGGAGTCCGGGACAGAACTATGGCTACACCTTC. Full variable domain (rest looked up from reference TRBV30 and TRBJ1-2): SQTIHQWPATLVQPVGSPLSLECTVEGTSNPNLYWYRQAAGRGLQLLFYSVGIGQISSEVPQNLSASRPQDRQFILSSKKLLLSDSGFYLCAWSPGQNYGYTFGSGTRLTVV.

The chain has TRBV30 and TRBJ2-1, with 7 bases fitting TRBD2. This CDR3 is built from 15 residues. V was pared by 3 bases and J by 13 bases, with 18 bases of the junction left unmatched. Per the germline V gene, CDR1 is GTSNPN and CDR2 is SVGIG (reference sequence). Here the CDR3 reads CAWRSGLVDPLTQFF. The CDR3 nucleotides read TGTGCCTGGAGGTCAGGACTAGTCGACCCCCTAACTCAGTTCTTC.

The chain combines TRBV9 with TRBJ1-1; D is ambiguous. Germline V gives CDR1 SGDLS, CDR2 YYNGEE. This CDR3 comprises 13 residues. Trimming shortened V by 3 bases and J by 4 bases, and 10 bases separated the two germline ends. The CDR3 bases are TGTGCCAGCAGCGCTGTGGGGAGCACTGAAGCTTTCTTT. Protein sequence: CASSAVGSTEAFF.

J is TRBJ2-3 and V is TRBV18; D unclear. Germline V CDR1 and CDR2: KGHSH, LQKENI. The CDR3 runs to 13 residues. Trimming pared 4 bases from V and 0 bases from J, leaving 5 bases between. DNA for the CDR3: TGTGCCAGCTCACTCCCTAGCACAGATACGCAGTATTTT. Its translation: CASSLPSTDTQYF.

This sequence joins TRBV6-5 and TRBJ2-1; the match to TRBD2 covers 7 bases. The CDR3 totals 15 residues. The germline CDR1 and CDR2 sequences are MNHEY and SVGAGI. Unmatched junction bases numbered 6, after V lost 5 bases and J lost 2 bases. The CDR3 is CASSGRLATYNEQFF. DNA of the CDR3: TGTGCCAGCAGTGGTCGACTAGCCACCTACAATGAGCAGTTCTTC.

The rearrangement links TRBV5-1 to TRBJ2-6, with a tentative D call TRBD2 (6 bases). V lost 3 bases to trimming and J lost 3 bases, with 13 bases between them. The CDR3 has 16 amino acids. Germline V gene sequence: CDR1 SGHRS, CDR2 YFSETQ. The CDR3 nucleotides are TGCGCCAGCAGCTCACCCGGAGGGCTTGGGGCCAACGTCCTGACTTTC. This codes for CASSSPGGLGANVLTF.

The rearrangement uses TRBV6-1 and TRBJ2-7; D remains ambiguous. V lost 0 bases and J lost 3, with 9 bases in between. The CDR3 has 14 amino acids. The germline V gene encodes CDR1 MNHNS and CDR2 SASEGT. CDR3 residues: CASSEAAGLYEQYF. CDR3 nucleotides: TGTGCCAGCAGTGAAGCGGCAGGTCTCTACGAGCAGTACTTC.

The rearrangement joins TRBV20-1 to TRBJ2-7, with D perhaps TRBD1 (5 bases). V lost 6 bases to trimming and J lost 7 bases, with 13 bases between them. The CDR3 spans 11 residues. Per the germline V gene, CDR1 is DFQATT and CDR2 is SNEGSKA (reference sequence). In DNA, the CDR3 is TGCAGTGCGGCCGACAGTACAGAGCAGTACTTC. It yields the protein CSAADSTEQYF.

In regard to this clone: The junction departs from germline at one end; a sequencing error may be responsible. V and J are TRBV4-1 and TRBJ2-7; a weak D match, TRBD1 (5 bases). Germline V CDR1 and CDR2: MGHRA, YSYEKL. CDR3 length equals 16 residues. The CDR3 DNA sequence: TGCGCCAGCAGCCCTCAAGAGAGAGGACAATCCCACGAGCAGTACTTT. Translated: CASSPQERGQSHEQYF.

CDR3 sequence: CASSSTSGARPEAFF. CDR3 coding DNA: TGCGCCAGCAGTAGTACCTCGGGAGCGAGGCCTGAAGCTTTCTTT. The gene calls are TRBV10-2 and TRBJ1-1; no reliable D call. This CDR3 is 15 amino acids long. The germline gives CDR1 WSHSY, CDR2 SAAADI. Trimming left V 5 bases short and J 6 bases short, with 19 bases between.

The genes are TRBV5-1 and TRBJ2-5; D gene ambiguous. V lost 5 bases and J 0 bases, leaving 14 bases between the germline ends. CDR3 length: 15 amino acids. Germline loops: CDR1 SGHRS, CDR2 YFSETQ. The CDR3 here is CASRLGSLNQETQYF. The CDR3 DNA reads TGCGCCAGCAGGCTGGGCAGCCTAAACCAAGAGACCCAGTACTTC.

This chain links TRBV7-9 with TRBJ2-7, with TRBD1 identical over 10 bases. V lost 5 bases, J lost 1 base, and 8 bases stayed unmatched. CDR3 size: 16 residues. CDR1 and CDR2 (germline): SEHNR, FQNEAQ (reference sequence). CDR3 coding DNA: TGTGCCAGCAGCCAGCCGGGACAGGGGTTATCCTACGAGCAGTACTTC. This sequence encodes CASSQPGQGLSYEQYF.

The chain recombines TRBV6-5 with TRBJ2-7; perhaps TRBD1 as D (5 bases). V shed 4 bases and J shed 3 bases, with 10 bases lying between them. The CDR3 has 13 amino acids. Germline lookup yields CDR1 MNHEY and CDR2 SVGAGI. The CDR3 DNA reads as TGTGCCAGCAGTTCCCCAGGGTTCTACGAGCAGTACTTC. This translates into CASSSPGFYEQYF.

This clone was recorded once. The chain recombines TRBV2 with TRBJ1-5, with D perhaps TRBD1 (5 bases). Deletions cut 6 bases from V and 6 bases from J, with 12 bases between. There are 13 residues in the CDR3. The germline V gene encodes CDR1 SNHLY and CDR2 FYNNEI. CDR3 bases: TGTGCCAGCAGGACGCAGGGTACTCAGCCCCAGCATTTT. The encoded protein is CASRTQGTQPQHF.

V gene TRBV29-1 combines with J gene TRBJ2-7; 8 bases line up with TRBD1. Germline V gives CDR1 SQVTM, CDR2 ANQGSEA. Trimming took 1 base from V and 2 from J; bases not matched to a gene: 4. The length of the CDR3 is 14 residues. The CDR3 sequence is CSVEVDRVPYEQYF. In DNA, the CDR3 is TGCAGCGTTGAAGTGGACAGGGTTCCCTACGAGCAGTACTTC.

The chain recombines TRBV19 with TRBJ2-1, with no clear D. V was shortened by 7 bases and J by 5 bases, with 12 bases between the two germline ends. CDR1 LNHDA and CDR2 SQIVND come from the germline V gene (reference sequence). The CDR3 is made up of 13 amino acids. Here the CDR3 reads CASKQSHDNEQFF. CDR3 DNA sequence: TGTGCCAGTAAGCAATCCCACGACAATGAGCAGTTCTTC.

The chain links TRBV2 to TRBJ1-1, with a weak D call TRBD1 (6 bases). V was shortened by 6 bases and J by 1 base, with 15 bases between the two germline ends. The CDR3 extends over 15 amino acids. Germline CDR1 is SNHLY and CDR2 is FYNNEI. The CDR3 DNA follows: TGTGCCAGCAGCGCAAATCCACAGGGGAACACTGAAGCTTTCTTT. Protein sequence: CASSANPQGNTEAFF.

The rearrangement links TRBV4-2 to TRBJ2-3; D might be TRBD2 (6 bases). V gave up 0 bases and J gave up 0 bases, with 10 bases separating them. CDR1 and CDR2 from the germline V gene are LGHNA and YNFKEQ. There are 16 residues in the CDR3. The CDR3 region is CASSQERERSTDTQYF. CDR3 nucleotide sequence: TGTGCCAGCAGCCAAGAGCGGGAAAGGAGCACAGATACGCAGTATTTT.

This clone was recorded once. The chain is built from TRBV15 and TRBJ1-2; no definite D call. The CDR3 is 13 residues long. Trimming cost V 0 bases and J 4 bases, with 6 bases left between them. Germline CDR1 is LNHNV and CDR2 is YYDKDF (reference sequence). The CDR3 spells CATSRERVYGYTF. CDR3 bases: TGTGCCACCAGCAGAGAGAGGGTCTATGGCTACACCTTC.

CDR3 in DNA: TGTGCCAGCAGTTTAGGGCAGGGGGAATTCTATGGCTACACCTTC. Amino acid sequence: CASSLGQGEFYGYTF. The chain uses TRBV27 and TRBJ1-2, with 7 bases identical to TRBD1. J gave up 4 bases and V 2 bases, and 7 bases lay outside the gene matches. The V gene's germline CDR1 is MNHEY and CDR2 SMNVEV (reference sequence). The CDR3 loop spans 15 amino acids.